These T cell receptor beta chains were read from a single sample in a study of human T cells and chemical hapten exposure. TCRdb passed the 5' RACE reads through MiXCR, listing each CDR3 protein once. The sample holds 110,000 or so distinct CDR3 sequences; approximately 20% are singletons and the top ten take 2.8%. The source of these receptors is a human donor in good health. The CDR3 runs from the conserved cysteine through the conserved F or W. The D gene is left open where the match is weak. Clone size is not always given. Where it is, it says once, few, many or a class for expanded clones.

V	D	J	size	DNA	CDR3
TRBV4-1	.	TRBJ1-1	few	TGCGCCAGCAGCCAAGTGTTTCGGGGGAGGACTGAAGCTTTCTTT	CASSQVFRGRTEAFF
TRBV12-3/TRBV12-4	.	TRBJ2-7	.	TGTGCCAGCAGTAGTAGGGACGGATCCTACGAGCAGTACTTC	CASSSRDGSYEQYF
TRBV28	.	TRBJ2-7	.	TGTGCCAGCAGTTTGTTCAGGGGGGAGGGCCGGTACGAGCAGTACTTC	CASSLFRGEGRYEQYF
TRBV20-1	.	TRBJ2-3	few	TGCAGTGCTAGGGGGTATGCGGGACCCACAGATACGCAGTATTTT	CSARGYAGPTDTQYF
TRBV3-1	.	TRBJ2-7	.	TGTGCCAGCTCCCCGGAACAGGGCTCCTACGAGCAGTACTTC	CASSPEQGSYEQYF
TRBV19	TRBD2	TRBJ2-2	few	TGTGCCAGTAAGGACCAGGGACTAGCGGGAGGCGACACCGGGGAGCTGTTTTTT	CASKDQGLAGGDTGELFF
TRBV28	TRBD1	TRBJ1-5	.	TGTGCCAGCACTCCGACAGGGTTTGGTAATCAGCCCCAGCATTTT	CASTPTGFGNQPQHF
TRBV29-1	TRBD2	TRBJ2-5	many	TGCAGCGTTGGAGCGGGAGCGCCCCAAGAGACCCAGTACTTC	CSVGAGAPQETQYF
TRBV15	.	TRBJ2-7	once	TGTGCCACCAGCAGAGAGAGAGTTCAGTACGAGCAGTACTTC	CATSRERVQYEQYF
TRBV29-1	TRBD1	TRBJ1-1	.	TGCAGCGGTGGGACAGGAGCGAACACTGAAGCTTTCTTT	CSGGTGANTEAFF
TRBV7-2	.	TRBJ1-1	few	TGTGCCAGCAGCTTTAACAGGGTAGGCACTGAAGCTTTCTTT	CASSFNRVGTEAFF
TRBV24-1	.	TRBJ1-1	few	TGTGCCACCAGTGATTTGCAAAACACTGAAGCTTTCTTT	CATSDLQNTEAFF
TRBV28	TRBD1	TRBJ1-5	few	TGTGCCAGCAGATCGACAGGGAACCAGCATTTT	CASRSTGNQHF
TRBV7-9	TRBD1	TRBJ1-5	.	TGTGCCAGCCCCTTCCAGGGGGCGGGCAATCAGCCCCAGCATTTT	CASPFQGAGNQPQHF
TRBV29-1	.	TRBJ2-2	.	TGCAGCGTTGATGGTCAATTAACCGGGGAGCTGTTTTTT	CSVDGQLTGELFF
TRBV11-2	.	TRBJ1-1	.	TGTGCCAGCAGCTCGCAATGGTGGACTGAAGCTTTCTTT	CASSSQWWTEAFF
TRBV28	.	TRBJ2-7	few	TGTGCCAGCAGTCCCCGGGTAGGGGCCTACGAGCAGTACTTC	CASSPRVGAYEQYF
TRBV20-1	.	TRBJ2-3	.	TGCAGTGCTAGAGTGTTTTTAGTCGCAGATACGCAGTATTTT	CSARVFLVADTQYF
TRBV29-1	.	TRBJ1-1	.	TGCAGCGTTGAACGTCCGTTCGGGCGAGGCACTGAAGCTTTCTTT	CSVERPFGRGTEAFF
TRBV7-6	TRBD2	TRBJ2-7	few	TGTGCCAGCAGCTTACCCCTAGCGGGAGATGACGAGCAGTACTTC	CASSLPLAGDDEQYF
TRBV15	TRBD1	TRBJ2-1	.	TGTGCCACCAGGGACTTGGGGACAGGGAACAATGAGCAGTTCTTC	CATRDLGTGNNEQFF
TRBV10-3	.	TRBJ2-7	few	TGTGCCATCAGTGAGTCGAAAGGCGGGTTGGGAGAGCAGTACTTC	CAISESKGGLGEQYF
TRBV28	.	TRBJ1-1	few	TGTGCCAGCAGTCCCATCCTCCGGGGGAACACTGAAGCTTTCTTT	CASSPILRGNTEAFF
TRBV4-1	.	TRBJ2-3	.	TGCGCCAGCAGCCGCCAGGAGGGGTGGGTGACAGATACGCAGTATTTT	CASSRQEGWVTDTQYF
TRBV4-1	TRBD1	TRBJ2-3	few	TGCGCCAGCAGCCAAGGGACAGGGCCCACCTTAGATACGCAGTATTTT	CASSQGTGPTLDTQYF
TRBV7-9	.	TRBJ1-6	few	TGTGCCAGCAGCTTAGGGGCGAGTTCACCCCTCCACTTT	CASSLGASSPLHF
TRBV4-1	TRBD1	TRBJ2-7	few	TGCGCCAGCAGCCAAGTGCCCACAGGGGCCGGGGAGCAGTACTTC	CASSQVPTGAGEQYF
TRBV27	.	TRBJ2-7	few	TGTGCCAGCAGTTATGGAGGGGGGAGCTCCTACGAGCAGTACTTC	CASSYGGGSSYEQYF
TRBV6-5	.	TRBJ2-7	.	TGTGCCAGCAGTTACTCCCGGTTAAACTACGAGCAGTACTTC	CASSYSRLNYEQYF
TRBV5-1	.	TRBJ1-2	.	TGCGCCAGCAGCTTGGAGAGTTCTAACTATGGCTACACCTTC	CASSLESSNYGYTF
TRBV27	.	TRBJ1-1	.	TGTGCCAGCAGTTTATCAGGAGGGGGCACTGAAGCTTTCTTT	CASSLSGGGTEAFF
TRBV3-1	.	TRBJ2-5	few	TGTGCCAGCAGCCCTGGGACTTGGGTGGAGACCCAGTACTTC	CASSPGTWVETQYF
TRBV29-1	.	TRBJ2-2	.	TGCAGCCCGACTGGAGGGAACACCGGGGAGCTGTTTTTT	CSPTGGNTGELFF
TRBV4-1	TRBD1	TRBJ1-3	once	TGCGCCAGCAGCCGTTGGGACAGGAGAGAAAACACCATATATTTT	CASSRWDRRENTIYF
TRBV28	.	TRBJ2-4	.	TGTGCCAGCAGTTTAAGACAGGCGAGAAACATTCAGTACTTC	CASSLRQARNIQYF
TRBV27	.	TRBJ2-1	.	TGTGCCAGCACCAGGGACCCCCTTTCCTACAATGAGCAGTTCTTC	CASTRDPLSYNEQFF
TRBV7-9	.	TRBJ2-7	many	TGTGCCAGCAGCCCCGCTCCTCTCGAGCAGTACTTC	CASSPAPLEQYF
TRBV29-1	.	TRBJ2-7	few	TGCAGCGTTGCGGGACTGGGGATCTACGAGCAGTACTTC	CSVAGLGIYEQYF
TRBV6-6	.	TRBJ2-7	.	TGTGCCAGCAGTTACTGGGACACCTCCGACGAGCAGTACTTC	CASSYWDTSDEQYF
TRBV30	.	TRBJ1-2	.	TGTGCCTGGGGGATCTACTATGGCTACACCTTC	CAWGIYYGYTF
TRBV6-5	TRBD1	TRBJ1-2	few	TGTGCCAGCAGTTCGCGGGACAGCTATGGCTACACCTTC	CASSSRDSYGYTF
TRBV30	.	TRBJ1-5	few	TGTGCCTGGAGTGGTGGAAGTCAATCGGCCCAGCATTTT	CAWSGGSQSAQHF
TRBV4-1	TRBD2	TRBJ2-6	.	TGCGCCAGCAGCCCGGGACTAGCGGGAGGGAGCGGGGCCAACGTCCTGACTTTC	CASSPGLAGGSGANVLTF
TRBV2	TRBD2	TRBJ2-3	.	TGTGCCAGCGCAAGACTAGCGGGAGCCCCAGATACGCAGTATTTT	CASARLAGAPDTQYF
TRBV12-3/TRBV12-4	.	TRBJ2-6	.	TGTGCCAGCAGTACCGGGGGACAGATCTCTGGGGCCAACGTCCTGACTTTC	CASSTGGQISGANVLTF